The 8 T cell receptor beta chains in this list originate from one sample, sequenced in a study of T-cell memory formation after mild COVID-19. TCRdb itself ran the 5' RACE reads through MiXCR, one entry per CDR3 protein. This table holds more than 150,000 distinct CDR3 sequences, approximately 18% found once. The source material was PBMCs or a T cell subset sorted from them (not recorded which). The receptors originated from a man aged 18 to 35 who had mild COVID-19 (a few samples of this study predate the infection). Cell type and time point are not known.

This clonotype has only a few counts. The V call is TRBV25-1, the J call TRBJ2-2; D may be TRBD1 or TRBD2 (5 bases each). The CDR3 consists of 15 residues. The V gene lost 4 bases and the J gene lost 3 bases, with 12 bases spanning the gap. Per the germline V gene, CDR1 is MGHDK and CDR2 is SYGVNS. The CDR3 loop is CASSGPGTYTGELFF. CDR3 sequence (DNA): TGTGCCAGCAGTGGGCCCGGGACCTACACCGGGGAGCTGTTTTTT.

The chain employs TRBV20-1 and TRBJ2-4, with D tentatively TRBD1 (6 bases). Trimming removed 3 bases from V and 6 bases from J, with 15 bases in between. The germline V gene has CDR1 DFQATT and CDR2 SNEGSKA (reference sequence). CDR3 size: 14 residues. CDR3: CSARPQTDRNIQYF. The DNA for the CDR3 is TGCAGTGCTAGGCCGCAGACGGACAGAAACATTCAGTACTTC.

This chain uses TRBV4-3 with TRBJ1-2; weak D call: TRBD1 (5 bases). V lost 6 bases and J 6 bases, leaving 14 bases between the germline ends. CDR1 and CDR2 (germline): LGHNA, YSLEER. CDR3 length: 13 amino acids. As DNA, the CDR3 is TGCGCCAGCAGTAGGGACCCGACGGATGGCTACACCTTC. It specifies CASSRDPTDGYTF.

In DNA, the CDR3 is TGTGCCAGCAGTCGTCCCACCGGCGGTTACGAGCAGTACGTC. Residues: CASSRPTGGYEQYV. V is TRBV2 and J is TRBJ2-7; D uncertain. CDR1 is SNHLY, CDR2 FYNNEI, per germline. V dropped 5 bases and J dropped 4 bases, with 15 bases sitting between them. The CDR3 spans 14 residues.

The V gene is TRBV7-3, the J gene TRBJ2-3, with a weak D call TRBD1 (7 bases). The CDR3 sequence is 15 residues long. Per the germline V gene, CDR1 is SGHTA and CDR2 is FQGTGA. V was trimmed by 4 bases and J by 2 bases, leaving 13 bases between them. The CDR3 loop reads CASSSEGQSTDTQYF. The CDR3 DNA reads TGTGCCAGCAGCTCGGAGGGACAGTCCACAGATACGCAGTATTTT.

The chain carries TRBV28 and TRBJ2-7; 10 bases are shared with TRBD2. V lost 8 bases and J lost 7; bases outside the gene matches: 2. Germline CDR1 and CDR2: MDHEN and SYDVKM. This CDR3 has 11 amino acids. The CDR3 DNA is TGTGCCAGCGGACTAGCGGAAGAGCAGTACGTC. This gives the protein CASGLAEEQYV.

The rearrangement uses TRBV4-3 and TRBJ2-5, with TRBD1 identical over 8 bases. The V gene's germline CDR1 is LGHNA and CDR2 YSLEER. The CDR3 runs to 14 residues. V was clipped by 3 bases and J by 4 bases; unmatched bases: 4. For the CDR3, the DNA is TGCGCCAGCAGCCAGGCAGGACAGGGAGAGACCCAGTACTTC. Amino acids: CASSQAGQGETQYF.

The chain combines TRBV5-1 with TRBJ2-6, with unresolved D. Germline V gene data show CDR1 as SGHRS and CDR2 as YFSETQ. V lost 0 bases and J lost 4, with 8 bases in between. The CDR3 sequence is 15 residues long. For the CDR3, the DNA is TGCGCCAGCAGCTTGGATGGAGCCGGGGCCAACGTCCTGACTTTC. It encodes CASSLDGAGANVLTF.